These 8 T cell receptor beta chains were all obtained from the same sample, sequenced in a study of T cell repertoires in cytomegalovirus infection. TCRdb called the reads again in MiXCR, with one record for every CDR3 protein. In the table there are about 600,000 distinct CDR3 sequences, 24% of which are singletons. The sequenced material came from CD8+ T cells from PBMCs. These receptors were taken from a human donor in good health (CMV status not recorded). Some clones in this sample may be carry-over from other donors' samples.

The CDR3 loop reads CASAQGAFTEAFF. CDR3 bases: TGTGCCAGCGCTCAGGGGGCTTTCACTGAAGCTTTCTTT. The rearrangement links TRBV27 to TRBJ1-1; 8 nucleotides line up with TRBD1. Trimming took 8 bases from V and 4 from J; bases not matched to a gene: 6. The CDR3 extends over 13 amino acids. Germline V gene sequence: CDR1 MNHEY, CDR2 SMNVEV (reference sequence).

V usage is TRBV27 and J usage is TRBJ2-1; weak D call: TRBD2 (5 bases). This CDR3 region has 14 residues. Germline V gives CDR1 MNHEY, CDR2 SMNVEV (reference sequence). V was clipped by 2 bases and J by 8 bases, with 13 bases between them. In nucleotides, the CDR3 is TGTGCCAGCAGTTTAGGAGGTAGAGGGTATGAGCAGTTCTTC. It is translated as CASSLGGRGYEQFF.

This clonotype was observed a few times. The chain uses TRBV12-3 or TRBV12-4 and TRBJ2-7, with 8 positions matching TRBD2. CDR3 size: 14 residues. With V trimmed by 3 bases and J by 7 bases, 8 bases remained unmatched. The CDR3 nucleotides are TGTGCCAGCAGTTTCCCCGGGGGGGCTCGAGAGCAGTACTTC. Protein product: CASSFPGGAREQYF.

In this sample, this clonotype turned up many times. The chain uses TRBV7-6 and TRBJ2-7, with 7 bases that match TRBD1. The CDR3 sequence is 17 residues long. V shed 4 bases and J 3 bases; nucleotides not matched to a gene: 15. The germline gives CDR1 SGHVS, CDR2 FNYEAQ. Written as DNA, the CDR3 is TGTGCCAGCAGCTCTAAATATAACAGGGGCCCCAGCTACGAGCAGTACTTC. Translated, it gives CASSSKYNRGPSYEQYF.

The table lists this clonotype with a few counts. The chain uses TRBV2 and TRBJ1-2, with D possibly matching TRBD1 (5 bases). The CDR3 is 12 residues long. With 6 bases removed from V and 4 bases from J, the gap between germline ends came to 9 bases. Germline V gene data show CDR1 as SNHLY and CDR2 as FYNNEI. Here the CDR3 DNA reads TGTGCCAGCAGGGGGGAGATCTATGGCTACACCTTC. Its protein product is CASRGEIYGYTF. The full variable domain, with the rest looked up from reference TRBV2 and TRBJ1-2, is EPEVTQTPSHQVTQMGQEVILRCVPISNHLYFYWYRQILGQKVEFLVSFYNNEISEKSEIFDDQFSVERPDGSNFTLKIRSTKLEDSAMYFCASRGEIYGYTFGSGTRLTVV.

In its sample, this clonotype was seen many times. The J gene is TRBJ2-1, the V gene TRBV7-8; D is unresolved. The CDR3 runs 15 residues. Germline V lookup: CDR1 SGHVS, CDR2 FQNEAQ. V was trimmed by 5 bases and J by 2 bases, leaving 13 bases between them. In DNA form, the CDR3 reads TGTGCCAGCAGCCCCCTGGAAAAAACCTACAATGAGCAGTTCTTC. The encoded protein is CASSPLEKTYNEQFF.

This clonotype has only a few counts. The chain uses TRBV20-1 and TRBJ1-1, with D perhaps matching TRBD1 (5 bases). With 5 bases removed from V and 4 bases from J, the gap between germline ends came to 8 bases. Germline CDR1 is DFQATT and CDR2 is SNEGSKA (reference sequence). The CDR3 is 11 residues long. CDR3 sequence: CSAPGGTEAFF. The CDR3 DNA is TGCAGTGCTCCGGGGGGCACTGAAGCTTTCTTT.

This clonotype was recorded a few times. The rearrangement links TRBV28 to TRBJ2-3, with unresolved D. This CDR3 contains 17 residues. V lost 3 bases to trimming and J lost 4 bases, with 20 bases between them. The germline CDR1 and CDR2 sequences are MDHEN and SYDVKM. The CDR3 loop is CASSFLQRLTPADTQYF. The CDR3 region has the DNA TGTGCCAGCAGTTTTCTTCAGAGACTCACTCCGGCAGATACGCAGTATTTT.